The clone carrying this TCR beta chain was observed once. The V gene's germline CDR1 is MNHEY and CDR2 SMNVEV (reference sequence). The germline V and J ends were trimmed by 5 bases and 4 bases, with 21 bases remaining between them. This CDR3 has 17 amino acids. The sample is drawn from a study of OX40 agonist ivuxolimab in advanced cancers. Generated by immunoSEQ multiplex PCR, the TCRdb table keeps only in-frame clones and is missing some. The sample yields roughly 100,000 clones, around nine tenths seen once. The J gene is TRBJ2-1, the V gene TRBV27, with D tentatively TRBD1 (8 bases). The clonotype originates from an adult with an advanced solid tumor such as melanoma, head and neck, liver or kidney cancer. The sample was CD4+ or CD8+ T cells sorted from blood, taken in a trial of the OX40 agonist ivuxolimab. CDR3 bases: TGTGCCAGCAGTACGGCCAGGGGGCGGGGGATGTACAATGAGCAGTTCTTC. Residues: CASSTARGRGMYNEQFF.